Following are 17 T cell receptor beta chains from one sample sequenced in a study of shared clonotypes between healthy human individuals. The table came from immunoSEQ multiplex PCR; TCRdb's copy has only in-frame clones and leaves some out. The repertoire holds a few hundred thousand clones, with about 95% as singletons. Naive CD8 cells lacked CD45RO, underwent positive selection for CCR7 and left out terminally differentiated effector memory CD45RA+ cells. Material: naive CD8+ T cells sorted from blood. These receptor sequences come from a woman under 40 in good health.

J is TRBJ2-5 and V is TRBV25-1; D is ambiguous. With 2 bases removed from V and 9 bases from J, the gap between germline ends came to 22 bases. The CDR3 covers 16 residues. Germline CDR1 MGHDK, CDR2 SYGVNS. CDR3: CASSERFLPPQTPQYF. The CDR3 DNA sequence: TGTGCCAGCAGTGAACGGTTTCTCCCCCCCCAGACACCCCAGTACTTC. Full variable domain (outside the CDR3, taken from reference TRBV25-1 and TRBJ2-5): EADIYQTPRYLVIGTGKKITLECSQTMGHDKMYWYQQDPGMELHLIHYSYGVNSTEKGDLSSESTVSRIRTEHFPLTLESARPSHTSQYLCASSERFLPPQTPQYFGPGTRLLVL.

This chain connects TRBV7-8 to TRBJ2-1; 9 bases agree with TRBD2. Germline CDR1 is SGHVS and CDR2 is FQNEAQ. The CDR3 has 16 residues. J gave up 9 bases and V 5 bases, and 14 bases lay outside the gene matches. CDR3 residues: CASSDPREREVGEQFF. DNA of the CDR3: TGTGCCAGCAGCGACCCTCGGGAGCGGGAGGTAGGTGAGCAGTTCTTC.

The chain joins TRBV5-6 to TRBJ2-7; D possibly corresponds to TRBD1 (6 bases). Germline V gene lookup returns CDR1 SGHDT and CDR2 YYEEEE. The CDR3 extends over 14 amino acids. V was trimmed by 4 bases and J by 2 bases, leaving 13 bases between them. For the CDR3, the DNA is TGTGCCAGCAGCCTCAGGGGCTCAACCTACGAGCAGTACTTC. Translating gives CASSLRGSTYEQYF.

This chain uses TRBV25-1 with TRBJ1-1; D is undetermined. The CDR3 consists of 13 residues. Germline assignment: CDR1 MGHDK and CDR2 SYGVNS. V lost 4 bases and J 0 bases, leaving 6 bases between the germline ends. CDR3 sequence: CASSASLNTEAFF. In DNA form, the CDR3 reads TGTGCCAGCAGTGCTAGCCTGAACACTGAAGCTTTCTTT.

V and J are TRBV5-6 and TRBJ2-1; 8 bases are a match to TRBD2. The V segment lost 4 bases and the J segment 8 bases; nucleotides outside the gene matches: 11. Germline values: CDR1 SGHDT, CDR2 YYEEEE. This CDR3 has 15 amino acids. The CDR3 region has the DNA TGTGCCAGCAGCGGACCGGGACTAGATGGGGATGAGCAGTTCTTC. Protein sequence: CASSGPGLDGDEQFF.

This sequence joins TRBV28 and TRBJ2-2; D may be TRBD2 (6 bases). The length of the CDR3 is 18 residues. CDR1 is MDHEN, CDR2 SYDVKM, per germline. The V end lost 6 bases, the J end lost 0 bases, and 20 bases lay between the germline ends. CDR3 protein: CASSPLPRWGANTGELFF. The CDR3 DNA reads TGTGCCAGCAGCCCCTTACCGCGATGGGGGGCGAACACCGGGGAGCTGTTTTTT. Using reference TRBV28 and TRBJ2-2 for the parts outside the CDR3, the full variable domain is DVKVTQSSRYLVKRTGEKVFLECVQDMDHENMFWYRQDPGLGLRLIYFSYDVKMKEKGDIPEGYSVSREKKERFSLILESASTNQTSMYLCASSPLPRWGANTGELFFGEGSRLTVL.

This CDR3 reads CASSLPWREGRYTQYF. CDR3 bases: TGTGCCAGCAGCCTCCCATGGCGGGAGGGCCGGTATACGCAGTATTTT. The V and J genes are TRBV11-2 and TRBJ2-3; TRBD2 agrees at 9 bases. Germline CDR1 and CDR2: SGHAT and FQNNGV. Trimming cost V 5 bases and J 7 bases; bases outside gene matches: 13. CDR3 size: 16 residues. The whole variable domain, filled in from reference TRBV11-2 and TRBJ2-3, reads EAGVAQSPRYKIIEKRQSVAFWCNPISGHATLYWYQQILGQGPKLLIQFQNNGVVDDSQLPKDRFSAERLKGVDSTLKIQPAKLEDSAVYLCASSLPWREGRYTQYFGPGTRLTVL.

CDR3 nucleotide sequence: TGTGCCAGCAGTGCACCAGGGTATATCATGAACACTGAAGCTTTCTTT. Translated: CASSAPGYIMNTEAFF. This chain joins TRBV2 and TRBJ1-1; D possibly corresponds to TRBD1 (5 bases). The V end lost 4 bases, the J end lost 0 bases, and 15 bases lay between the germline ends. CDR1 and CDR2 (germline): SNHLY, FYNNEI. The CDR3 runs to 16 residues.

The chain combines TRBV9 with TRBJ1-1; D is undetermined. Trimming stripped 4 bases from V and 7 bases from J, with 11 bases between. The CDR3 is made up of 12 amino acids. From germline, CDR1 is SGDLS and CDR2 YYNGEE. CDR3 residues: CASSRPPDEAFF. In DNA, the CDR3 is TGTGCCAGCAGCCGACCCCCCGATGAAGCTTTCTTT.

In its sample, this clone was seen once. CDR3 nucleotides: TGTGCCAGCAGTTTCCGGGATGGCTACACCTTC. This translates into CASSFRDGYTF. The rearrangement joins TRBV28 to TRBJ1-2, with D uncertain. Germline CDR1 is MDHEN and CDR2 is SYDVKM. V was clipped by 3 bases and J by 6 bases, with 5 bases between them. The CDR3 consists of 11 residues.

The gene calls are TRBV19 and TRBJ1-5, with 10 nucleotides matching TRBD1. With 6 bases clipped from V and 6 bases from J, the junction kept 2 bases outside the gene matches. The CDR3 length is 13 residues. Looked up from germline, CDR1 is LNHDA and CDR2 is SQIVND (reference sequence). CDR3 nucleotides: TGTGCCAGTAGGGACAGGGGGGTTCAGCCCCAGCATTTT. Encoded protein: CASRDRGVQPQHF.

The chain is built from TRBV4-2 and TRBJ2-1; the D gene is possibly TRBD2 (6 bases). Per the germline V gene, CDR1 is LGHNA and CDR2 is YNFKEQ. V lost 0 bases and J lost 6, with 21 bases in between. The CDR3 is 18 residues long. CDR3 region: CASSQEGIFGRAANEQFF. The CDR3 bases are TGTGCCAGCAGCCAAGAAGGAATATTCGGGAGAGCGGCCAATGAGCAGTTCTTC.

This clone was seen more than once but under ten times. The chain links TRBV29-1 to TRBJ2-1; possibly TRBD1 for D (5 bases). The germline V and J ends were trimmed by 5 bases and 15 bases, with 17 bases remaining between them. Germline V lookup: CDR1 SQVTM, CDR2 ANQGSEA. The CDR3 contains 11 residues. The CDR3 protein is CSVWQGRAGFF. In DNA form, the CDR3 reads TGCAGCGTTTGGCAGGGTCGAGCCGGGTTCTTC.

The chain has TRBV14 and TRBJ2-3, with D tentatively TRBD1 (6 bases). CDR3 size: 17 residues. Per germline, CDR1 SGHDN and CDR2 FVKESK. The ends were cut back, 2 bases at V and 2 bases at J, with 17 bases in the middle. The CDR3 region has the DNA TGTGCCAGCAGCCAACCAAACAGGGCAGGAATCACAGATACGCAGTATTTT. Residues: CASSQPNRAGITDTQYF.

The chain employs TRBV7-9 and TRBJ2-5; D unresolved. The J call may be mistaken, given a closer DNA end match to TRBJ2-7. Germline assignment: CDR1 SEHNR and CDR2 FQNEAQ (reference sequence). This CDR3 comprises 13 residues. As DNA, the CDR3 is TGTGCCAGCAGCTTAGATTTATGGTACGAGCAGTACTTC. Its protein product is CASSLDLWYEQYF.

The CDR3 DNA follows: TGTGCCAGCAGTTATGACTTTTCCTACGAGCAGTACTTC. It translates to CASSYDFSYEQYF. The rearrangement links TRBV27 to TRBJ2-7; D gene unclear. The CDR3 is 13 residues long. Germline CDR1 is MNHEY and CDR2 is SMNVEV (reference sequence). Trimming took 4 bases from V and 1 from J, leaving 8 bases between them.

The V and J genes are TRBV21-1 and TRBJ1-5; the table's TRBD1 call for D was not verified on the DNA. TRBV21-1 is reported as a pseudogene. The CDR3 is made up of 15 amino acids. This CDR3 reads CASSRPDRRHQPQHF. For the CDR3, the DNA is TGTGCCAGCAGCAGGCCGGACAGGAGACATCAGCCCCAGCATTTT.